This T cell receptor (beta chain) was recorded in a study of blood T cell repertoires in COVID-19. Study-wide background: Samples taken during acute and convalescent COVID-19 were collected in the United States, Italy and Spain. Sources were T cells, B-cell-depleted T cells, or PBMCs; the material itself was cDNA or gDNA.

In the original workflow: Nucleated cell counts were estimated from reference gene primer amplification. Profiling relied on immunoSEQ multiplex PCR, and the TCRdb table lists in-frame clones only, not all of them. V, J and clone size are those of that table, while D and trimming were read from the DNA. The table has about 290,000 clones, around 85% seen once. V was pared by 5 bases and J by 1 base, with 9 bases of the junction left unmatched. The CDR3 has 16 amino acids. The germline V gene encodes CDR1 SGHTA and CDR2 FQGNSA. The sequenced sample was peripheral blood. This receptor was taken from a woman between 45 and 65 years old with active or convalescent COVID-19. The V and J genes are TRBV7-2 and TRBJ2-3, with 7 bases lining up with TRBD2. The CDR3 loop reads CASSGVGLAGTDTQYF. The CDR3 nucleotides are TGTGCCAGCAGCGGGGTGGGGCTAGCGGGCACAGATACGCAGTATTTT. Full variable domain (rest looked up from reference TRBV7-2 and TRBJ2-3): GAGVSQSPSNKVTEKGKDVELRCDPISGHTALYWYRQSLGQGLEFLIYFQGNSAPDKSGLPSDRFSAERTGGSVSTLTIQRTQQEDSAVYLCASSGVGLAGTDTQYFGPGTRLTVL.